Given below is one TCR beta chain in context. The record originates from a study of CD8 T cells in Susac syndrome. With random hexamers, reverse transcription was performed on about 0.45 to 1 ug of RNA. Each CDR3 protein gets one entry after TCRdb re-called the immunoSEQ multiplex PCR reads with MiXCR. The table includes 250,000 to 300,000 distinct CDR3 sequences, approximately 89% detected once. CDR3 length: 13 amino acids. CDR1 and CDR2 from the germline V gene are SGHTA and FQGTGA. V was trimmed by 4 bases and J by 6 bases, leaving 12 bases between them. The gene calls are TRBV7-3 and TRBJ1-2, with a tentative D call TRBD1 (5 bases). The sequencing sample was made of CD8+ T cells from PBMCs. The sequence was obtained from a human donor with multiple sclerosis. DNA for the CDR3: TGTGCCAGCAGCTCAAGTGGGACCGATGGCTACACCTTC. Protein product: CASSSSGTDGYTF.